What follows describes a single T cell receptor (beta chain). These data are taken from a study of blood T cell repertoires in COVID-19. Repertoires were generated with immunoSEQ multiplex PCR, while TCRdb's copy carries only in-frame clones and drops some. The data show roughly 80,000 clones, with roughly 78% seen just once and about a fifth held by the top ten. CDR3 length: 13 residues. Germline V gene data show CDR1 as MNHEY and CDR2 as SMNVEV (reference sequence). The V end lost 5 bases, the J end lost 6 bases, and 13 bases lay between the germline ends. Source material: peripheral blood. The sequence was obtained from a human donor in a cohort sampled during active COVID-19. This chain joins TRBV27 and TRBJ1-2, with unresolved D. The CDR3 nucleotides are TGTGCCAGCAGTCAACGGACTTCGGATGGCTACACCTTC. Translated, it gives CASSQRTSDGYTF.